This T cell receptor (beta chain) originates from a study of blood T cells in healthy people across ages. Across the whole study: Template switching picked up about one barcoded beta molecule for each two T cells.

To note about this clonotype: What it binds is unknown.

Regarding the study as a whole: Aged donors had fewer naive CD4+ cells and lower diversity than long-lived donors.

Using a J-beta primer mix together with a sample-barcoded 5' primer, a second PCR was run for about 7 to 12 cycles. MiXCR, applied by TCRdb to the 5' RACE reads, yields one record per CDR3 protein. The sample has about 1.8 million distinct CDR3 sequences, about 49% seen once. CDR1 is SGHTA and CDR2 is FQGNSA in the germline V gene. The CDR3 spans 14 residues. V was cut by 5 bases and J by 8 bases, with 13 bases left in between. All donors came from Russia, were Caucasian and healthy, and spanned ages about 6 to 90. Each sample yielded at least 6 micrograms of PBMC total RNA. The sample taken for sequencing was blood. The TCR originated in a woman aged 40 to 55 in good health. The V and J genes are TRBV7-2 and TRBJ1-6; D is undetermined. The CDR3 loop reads CASSPGIGDSPLHF. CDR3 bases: TGTGCCAGCAGCCCGGGGATCGGGGATTCACCCCTCCACTTT.